These 7 T cell receptor beta chains came from one sample sequenced in a study of CD8 T cells in ankylosing spondylitis. No antigen is known for these receptors. Each CDR3 protein is one row after TCRdb ran MiXCR on the 5' RACE reads. The sample comprises around 450,000 distinct CDR3 sequences, 25% to 30% of which are singletons, and over 0.8% rests with the top ten. Notes on the study in general: What seemed typical of ankylosing spondylitis blood was a TCR beta motif built from fewer than ten highly homologous variants.

Sequenced material: blood, either unsorted or a sorted T cell fraction (not recorded which). Every receptor here comes from a male donor with ankylosing spondylitis.

This chain uses TRBV5-1 with TRBJ2-7; the match to TRBD2 covers 11 bases. Germline CDR1 reads SGHRS; CDR2 reads YFSETQ. The CDR3 loop spans 13 amino acids. Trimming removed 0 bases from V and 13 bases from J; junction bases left unmatched: 6. The CDR3 sequence is CASSLDLAGGYYF. The CDR3 bases are TGCGCCAGCAGCTTGGATCTAGCGGGAGGATATTACTTC.

This clonotype was detected only a few times. V gene TRBV5-1 combines with J gene TRBJ1-3; perhaps TRBD1 as D (5 bases). Germline V gives CDR1 SGHRS, CDR2 YFSETQ. This CDR3 has 15 amino acids. The V end was cut by 2 bases, the J end by 0 bases, with 9 bases between. CDR3 nucleotide sequence: TGCGCCAGCAGCTTATCAACAGGCTCTGGAAACACCATATATTTT. It yields the protein CASSLSTGSGNTIYF.

This sequence joins TRBV20-1 and TRBJ2-3, with no clear D. CDR3 size: 11 residues. Germline CDR1 reads DFQATT; CDR2 reads SNEGSKA (reference sequence). The ends were cut back, 3 bases at V and 6 bases at J, with 7 bases in the middle. The CDR3 DNA sequence: TGCAGTGCTAGTATCTGGGATACGCAGTATTTT. This encodes CSASIWDTQYF.

A few counts support this clonotype. The chain combines TRBV11-2 with TRBJ1-6, with 7 nucleotides matching TRBD1. The CDR3 spans 16 residues. CDR1 SGHAT and CDR2 FQNNGV come from the germline V gene. J was trimmed by 8 bases and V by 2 bases; bases with no gene match: 9. DNA of the CDR3: TGTGCCAGCAGCTTAACCGCCGGGACAGTTTATTCACCCCTCCACTTT. It codes for CASSLTAGTVYSPLHF.

This sequence joins TRBV7-2 and TRBJ1-1; TRBD1 aligns across 9 bases. Trimming took 0 bases from V and 3 from J; bases not matched to a gene: 5. This CDR3 comprises 16 residues. Germline-derived CDR1 and CDR2 are SGHTA and FQGNSA. Here the CDR3 DNA reads TGTGCCAGCAGCTTAGCCCTGACAGGGGGTTACACTGAAGCTTTCTTT. It translates to CASSLALTGGYTEAFF.

Details on this clonotype: One junction end disagrees with the germline gene, perhaps due to a read error. CDR3 in amino acids: CASSPSVGVLEKYF. CDR3 DNA sequence: TGTGCCAGCTCACCATCGGTTGGCGTCCTCGAGAAGTACTTC. V and J are TRBV18 and TRBJ2-7; no clear D. This CDR3 is built from 14 residues. Germline CDR1 reads KGHSH; CDR2 reads LQKENI.

This clonotype was seen more than once but under ten times. The junction differs from germline at one of its ends, possibly a read error. J is TRBJ2-7 and V is TRBV3-1, with 9 bases that match TRBD2. Per germline, CDR1 LGHDT and CDR2 YNNKEL (reference sequence). CDR3 length: 16 residues. CDR3 nucleotides: TGTGCCAGCTGCCAGCCCACTAGCGGGTCGTCCTACGAGCAGTACTTC. Translation gives CASCQPTSGSSYEQYF.